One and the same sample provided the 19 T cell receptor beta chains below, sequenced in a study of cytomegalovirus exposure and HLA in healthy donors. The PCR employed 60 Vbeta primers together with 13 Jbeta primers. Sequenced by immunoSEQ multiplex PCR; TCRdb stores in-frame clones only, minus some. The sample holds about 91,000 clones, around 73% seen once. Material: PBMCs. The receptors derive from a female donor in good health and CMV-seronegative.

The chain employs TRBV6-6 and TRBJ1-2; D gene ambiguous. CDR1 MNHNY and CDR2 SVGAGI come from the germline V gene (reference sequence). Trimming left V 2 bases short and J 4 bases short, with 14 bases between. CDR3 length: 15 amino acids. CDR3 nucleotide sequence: TGTGCCAGCAGTTACCGGGAGGAGGGATTCTATGGCTACACCTTC. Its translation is CASSYREEGFYGYTF.

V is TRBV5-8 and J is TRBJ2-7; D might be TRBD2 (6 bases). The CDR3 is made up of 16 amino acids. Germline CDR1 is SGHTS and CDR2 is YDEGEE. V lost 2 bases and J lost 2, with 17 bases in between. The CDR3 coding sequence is TGTGCCAGCAGCTTAGGATTGGTACTAGCACCCTACGAGCAGTACTTC. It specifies CASSLGLVLAPYEQYF.

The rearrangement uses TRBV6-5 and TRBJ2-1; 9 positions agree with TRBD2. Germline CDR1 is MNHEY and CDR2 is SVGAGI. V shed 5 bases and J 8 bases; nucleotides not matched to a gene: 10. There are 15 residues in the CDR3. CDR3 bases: TGTGCCAGCAGTACTCGTGGTAGCGGGAGTTATGAGCAGTTCTTC. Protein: CASSTRGSGSYEQFF.

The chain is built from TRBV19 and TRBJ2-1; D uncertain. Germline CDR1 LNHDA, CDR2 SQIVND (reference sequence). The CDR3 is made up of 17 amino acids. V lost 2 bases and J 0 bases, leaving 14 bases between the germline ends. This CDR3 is CASSILSTESSYNEQFF. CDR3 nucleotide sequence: TGTGCCAGTAGTATACTATCTACAGAGAGCTCCTACAATGAGCAGTTCTTC.

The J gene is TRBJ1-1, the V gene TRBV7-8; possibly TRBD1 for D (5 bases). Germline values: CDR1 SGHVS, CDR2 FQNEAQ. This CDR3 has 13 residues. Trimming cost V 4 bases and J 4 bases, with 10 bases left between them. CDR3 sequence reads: CASSSSRGTEAFF. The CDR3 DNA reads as TGTGCCAGCAGCTCATCAAGGGGCACTGAAGCTTTCTTT.

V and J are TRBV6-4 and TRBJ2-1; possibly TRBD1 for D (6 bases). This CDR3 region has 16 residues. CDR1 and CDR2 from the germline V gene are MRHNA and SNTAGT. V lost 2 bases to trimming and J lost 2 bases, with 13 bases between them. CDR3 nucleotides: TGTGCCAGCAGTGACAACGCAGGGGTCGCCTACAATGAGCAGTTCTTC. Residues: CASSDNAGVAYNEQFF.

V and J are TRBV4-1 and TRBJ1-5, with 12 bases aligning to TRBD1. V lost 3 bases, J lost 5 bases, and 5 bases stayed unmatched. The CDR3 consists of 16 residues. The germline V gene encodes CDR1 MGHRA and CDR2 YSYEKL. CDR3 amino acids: CASSQPGQGAHQPQHF. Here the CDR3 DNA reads TGCGCCAGCAGCCAGCCGGGACAGGGGGCCCATCAGCCCCAGCATTTT.

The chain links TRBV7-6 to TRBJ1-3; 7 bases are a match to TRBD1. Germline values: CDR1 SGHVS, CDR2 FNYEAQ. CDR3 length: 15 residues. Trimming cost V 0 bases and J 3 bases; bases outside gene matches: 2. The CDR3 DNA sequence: TGTGCCAGCAGCTTAGCAGGGGGCGATGGAAACACCATATATTTT. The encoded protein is CASSLAGGDGNTIYF.

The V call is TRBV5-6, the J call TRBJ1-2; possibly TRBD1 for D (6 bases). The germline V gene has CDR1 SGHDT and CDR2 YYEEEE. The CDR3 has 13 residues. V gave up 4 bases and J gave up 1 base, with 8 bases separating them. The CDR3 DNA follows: TGTGCCAGCAGCGCGGACAGTAACTATGGCTACACCTTC. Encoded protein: CASSADSNYGYTF.

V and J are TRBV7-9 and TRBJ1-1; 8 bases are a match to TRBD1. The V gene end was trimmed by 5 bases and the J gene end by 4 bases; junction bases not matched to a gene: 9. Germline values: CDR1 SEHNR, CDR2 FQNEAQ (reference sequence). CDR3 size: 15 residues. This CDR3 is CASSPTGGLTTEAFF. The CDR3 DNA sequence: TGTGCCAGCAGCCCAACAGGGGGACTCACCACTGAAGCTTTCTTT.

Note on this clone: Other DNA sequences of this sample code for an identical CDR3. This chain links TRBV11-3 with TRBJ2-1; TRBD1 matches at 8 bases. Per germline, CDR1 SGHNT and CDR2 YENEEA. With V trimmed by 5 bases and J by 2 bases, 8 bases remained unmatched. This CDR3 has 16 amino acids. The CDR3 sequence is CASSPGTGGTYNEQFF. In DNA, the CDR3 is TGTGCCAGCAGCCCGGGAACAGGGGGTACCTACAATGAGCAGTTCTTC.

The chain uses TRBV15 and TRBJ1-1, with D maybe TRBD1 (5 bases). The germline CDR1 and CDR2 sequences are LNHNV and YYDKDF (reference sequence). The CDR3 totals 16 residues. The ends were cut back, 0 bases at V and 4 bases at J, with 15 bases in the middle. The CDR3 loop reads CATSRDLAGLGTEAFF. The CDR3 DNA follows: TGTGCCACCAGCAGAGATCTGGCAGGGTTGGGCACTGAAGCTTTCTTT.

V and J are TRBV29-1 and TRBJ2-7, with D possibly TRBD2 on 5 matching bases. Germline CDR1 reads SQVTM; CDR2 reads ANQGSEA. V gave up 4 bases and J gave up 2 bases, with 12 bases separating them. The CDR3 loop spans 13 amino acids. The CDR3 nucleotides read TGCAGCGTTGGCGGAGGACCTACCTACGAGCAGTACTTC. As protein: CSVGGGPTYEQYF.

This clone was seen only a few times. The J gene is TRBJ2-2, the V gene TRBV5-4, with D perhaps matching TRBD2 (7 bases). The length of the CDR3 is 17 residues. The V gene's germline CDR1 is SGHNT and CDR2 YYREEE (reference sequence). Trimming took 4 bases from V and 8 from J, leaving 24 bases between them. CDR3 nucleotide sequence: TGTGCCAGCAGCCCCCGCTCACGGGGGGCTTTCTCGGGGGAGCTGTTTTTT. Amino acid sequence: CASSPRSRGAFSGELFF.

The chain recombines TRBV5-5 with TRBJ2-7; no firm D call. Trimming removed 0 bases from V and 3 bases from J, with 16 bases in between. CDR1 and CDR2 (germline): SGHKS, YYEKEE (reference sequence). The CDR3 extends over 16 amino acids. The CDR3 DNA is TGTGCCAGCAGCTTGGGGGCCCAGGTAACAAACTACGAGCAGTACTTC. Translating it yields CASSLGAQVTNYEQYF.

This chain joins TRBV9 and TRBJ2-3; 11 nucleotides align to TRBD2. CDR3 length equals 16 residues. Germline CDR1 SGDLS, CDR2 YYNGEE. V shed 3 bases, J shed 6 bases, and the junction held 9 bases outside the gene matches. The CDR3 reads CASSAGGLAVGDTQYF. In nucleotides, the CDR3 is TGTGCCAGCAGCGCCGGGGGACTAGCGGTAGGGGATACGCAGTATTTT.

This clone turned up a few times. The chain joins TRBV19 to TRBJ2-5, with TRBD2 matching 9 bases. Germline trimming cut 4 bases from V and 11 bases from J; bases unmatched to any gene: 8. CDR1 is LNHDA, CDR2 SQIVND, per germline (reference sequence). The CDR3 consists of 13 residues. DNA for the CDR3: TGTGCCAGTAGTACCCCTAGCGGGACGGGGCAGTACTTC. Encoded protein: CASSTPSGTGQYF.

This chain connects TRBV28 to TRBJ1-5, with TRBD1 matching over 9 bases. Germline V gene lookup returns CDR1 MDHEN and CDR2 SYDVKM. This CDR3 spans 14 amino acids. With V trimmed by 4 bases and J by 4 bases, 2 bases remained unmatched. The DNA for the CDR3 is TGTGCCAGCAGTTCTGGACAGGGGAATCAGCCCCAGCATTTT. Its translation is CASSSGQGNQPQHF.

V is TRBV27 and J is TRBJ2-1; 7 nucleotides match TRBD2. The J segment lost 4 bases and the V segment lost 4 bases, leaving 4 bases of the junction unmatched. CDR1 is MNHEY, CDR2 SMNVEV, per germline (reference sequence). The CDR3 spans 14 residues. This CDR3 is CASSWGGPYNEQFF. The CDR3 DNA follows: TGTGCCAGCAGTTGGGGGGGACCTTACAATGAGCAGTTCTTC.